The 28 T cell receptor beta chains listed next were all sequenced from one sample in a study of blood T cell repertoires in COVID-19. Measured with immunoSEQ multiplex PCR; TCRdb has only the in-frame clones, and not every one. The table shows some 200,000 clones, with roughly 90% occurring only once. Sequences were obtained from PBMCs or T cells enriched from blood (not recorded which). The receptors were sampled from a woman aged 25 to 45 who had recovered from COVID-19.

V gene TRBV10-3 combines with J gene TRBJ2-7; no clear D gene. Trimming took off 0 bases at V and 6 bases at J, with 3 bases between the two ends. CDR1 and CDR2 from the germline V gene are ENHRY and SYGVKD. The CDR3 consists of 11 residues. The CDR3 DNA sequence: TGTGCCATCAGTGAGTCGAGCGAGCAGTACTTC. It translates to CAISESSEQYF.

CDR3 sequence (DNA): TGTGCCAGCAGCCCCAGCGAGGACACTGAAGCTTTCTTT. Protein product: CASSPSEDTEAFF. The V gene is TRBV3-1 (or the pseudogene TRBV3-2), the J gene TRBJ1-1; D is ambiguous. CDR1 is LGHDT, CDR2 YNNKEL, per germline (reference sequence). V shed 4 bases and J shed 3 bases, with 9 bases lying between them. This CDR3 region has 13 residues.

The CDR3: CASSTLAGGPIYTGELFF. The DNA of the CDR3 is TGTGCCAGCAGCACTTTAGCGGGGGGGCCGATCTACACCGGGGAGCTGTTTTTT. The J gene is TRBJ2-2, the V gene TRBV7-2; the match to TRBD2 covers 11 bases. The V gene's germline CDR1 is SGHTA and CDR2 FQGNSA. With V trimmed by 5 bases and J by 3 bases, 11 bases remained unmatched. The CDR3 is made up of 18 amino acids. The full variable domain, in which reference TRBV7-2 and TRBJ2-2 provide the parts outside the CDR3, is GAGVSQSPSNKVTEKGKDVELRCDPISGHTALYWYRQSLGQGLEFLIYFQGNSAPDKSGLPSDRFSAERTGGSVSTLTIQRTQQEDSAVYLCASSTLAGGPIYTGELFFGEGSRLTVL.

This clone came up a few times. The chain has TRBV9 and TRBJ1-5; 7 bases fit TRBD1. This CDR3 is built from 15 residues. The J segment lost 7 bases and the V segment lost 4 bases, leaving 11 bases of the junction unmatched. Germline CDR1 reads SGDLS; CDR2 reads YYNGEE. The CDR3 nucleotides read TGTGCCAGCAGCCTAACCGGGACAGTGGGCCAGCCCCAGCATTTT. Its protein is CASSLTGTVGQPQHF.

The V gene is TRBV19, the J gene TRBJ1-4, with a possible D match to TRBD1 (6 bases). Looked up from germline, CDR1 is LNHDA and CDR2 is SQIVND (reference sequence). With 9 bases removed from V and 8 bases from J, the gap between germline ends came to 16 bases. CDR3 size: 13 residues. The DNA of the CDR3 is TGTGCCAGCCGGGGACAAACTGTGGAAAAACTGTTTTTT. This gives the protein CASRGQTVEKLFF.

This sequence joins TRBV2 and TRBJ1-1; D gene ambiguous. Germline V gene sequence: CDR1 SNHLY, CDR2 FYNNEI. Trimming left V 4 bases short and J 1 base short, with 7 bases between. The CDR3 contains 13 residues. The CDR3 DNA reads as TGTGCCAGCAGTGCCTCAGAGAACACTGAAGCTTTCTTT. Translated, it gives CASSASENTEAFF.

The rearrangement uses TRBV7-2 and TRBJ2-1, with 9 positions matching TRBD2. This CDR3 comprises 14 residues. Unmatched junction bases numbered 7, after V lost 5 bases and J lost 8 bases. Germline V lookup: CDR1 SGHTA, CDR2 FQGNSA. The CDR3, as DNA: TGTGCCAGCAGCGGGCGGGGGGGCAGCGATGAGCAGTTCTTC. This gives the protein CASSGRGGSDEQFF.

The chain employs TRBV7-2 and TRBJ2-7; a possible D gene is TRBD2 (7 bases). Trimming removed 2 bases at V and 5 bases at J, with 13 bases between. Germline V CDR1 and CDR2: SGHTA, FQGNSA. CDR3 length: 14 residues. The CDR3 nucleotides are TGTGCCAGCAGCTTATCCGGGGGGCGCGACGAGCAGTACTTC. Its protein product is CASSLSGGRDEQYF.

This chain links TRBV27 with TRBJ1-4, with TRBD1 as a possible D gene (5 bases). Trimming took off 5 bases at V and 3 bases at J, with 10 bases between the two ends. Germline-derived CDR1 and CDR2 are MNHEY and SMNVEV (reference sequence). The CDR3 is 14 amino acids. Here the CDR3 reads CASSPQGPNEKLFF. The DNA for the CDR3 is TGTGCCAGCAGTCCGCAGGGTCCTAATGAAAAACTGTTTTTT. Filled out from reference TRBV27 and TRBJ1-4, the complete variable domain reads EAQVTQNPRYLITVTGKKLTVTCSQNMNHEYMSWYRQDPGLGLRQIYYSMNVEVTDKGDVPEGYKVSRKEKRNFPLILESPSPNQTSLYFCASSPQGPNEKLFFGSGTQLSVL.

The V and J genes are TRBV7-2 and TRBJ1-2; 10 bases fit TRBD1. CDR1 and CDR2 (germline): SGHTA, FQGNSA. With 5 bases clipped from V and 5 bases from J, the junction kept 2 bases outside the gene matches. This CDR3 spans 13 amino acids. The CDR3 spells CASSEGQGYGYTF. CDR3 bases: TGTGCCAGCAGCGAGGGACAGGGGTATGGCTACACCTTC.

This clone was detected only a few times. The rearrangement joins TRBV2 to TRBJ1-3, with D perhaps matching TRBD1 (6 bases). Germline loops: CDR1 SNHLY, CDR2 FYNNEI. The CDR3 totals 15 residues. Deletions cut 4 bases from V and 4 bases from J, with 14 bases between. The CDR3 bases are TGTGCCAGCAGTGCGATTGGGGGCGCCGGAAACACCATATATTTT. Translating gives CASSAIGGAGNTIYF.

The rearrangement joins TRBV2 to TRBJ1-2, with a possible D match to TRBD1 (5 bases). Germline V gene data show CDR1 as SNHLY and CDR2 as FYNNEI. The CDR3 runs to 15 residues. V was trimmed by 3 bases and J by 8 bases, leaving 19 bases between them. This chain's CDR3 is CASSEVEGEEGGYTF. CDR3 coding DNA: TGTGCCAGCAGTGAGGTAGAAGGGGAAGAAGGGGGCTACACCTTC.

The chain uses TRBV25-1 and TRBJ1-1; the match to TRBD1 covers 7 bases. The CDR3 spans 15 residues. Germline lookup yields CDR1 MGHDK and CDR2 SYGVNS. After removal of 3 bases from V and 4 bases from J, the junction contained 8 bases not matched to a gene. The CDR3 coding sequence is TGTGCCAGCAGTGAGGGCGACAGGGAGAGCACTGAAGCTTTCTTT. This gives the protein CASSEGDRESTEAFF.

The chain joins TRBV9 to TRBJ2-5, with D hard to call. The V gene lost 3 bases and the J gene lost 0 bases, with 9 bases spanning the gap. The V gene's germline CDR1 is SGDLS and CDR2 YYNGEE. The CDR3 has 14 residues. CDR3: CASSAPQDQETQYF. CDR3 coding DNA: TGTGCCAGCAGCGCCCCCCAGGACCAAGAGACCCAGTACTTC.

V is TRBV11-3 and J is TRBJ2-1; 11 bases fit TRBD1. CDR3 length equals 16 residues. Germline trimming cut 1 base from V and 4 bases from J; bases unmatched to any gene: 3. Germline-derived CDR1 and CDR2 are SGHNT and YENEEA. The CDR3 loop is CASSLGGTGGYNEQFF. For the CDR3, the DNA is TGTGCCAGCAGCTTAGGTGGGACAGGGGGGTACAATGAGCAGTTCTTC.

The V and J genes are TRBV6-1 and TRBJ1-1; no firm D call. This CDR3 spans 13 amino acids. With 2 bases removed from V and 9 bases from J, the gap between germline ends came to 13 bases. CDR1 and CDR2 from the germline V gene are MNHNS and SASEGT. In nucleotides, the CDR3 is TGTGCCAGCAGTGAAATTTATACGGGAAAAGCTTTCTTT. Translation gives CASSEIYTGKAFF.

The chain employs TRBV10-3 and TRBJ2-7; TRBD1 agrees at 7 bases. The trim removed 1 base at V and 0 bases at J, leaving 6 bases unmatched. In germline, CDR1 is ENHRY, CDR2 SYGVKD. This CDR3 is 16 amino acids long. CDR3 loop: CAISEFTGASSYEQYF. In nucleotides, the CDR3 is TGTGCCATCAGTGAGTTTACAGGGGCGAGCTCCTACGAGCAGTACTTC.

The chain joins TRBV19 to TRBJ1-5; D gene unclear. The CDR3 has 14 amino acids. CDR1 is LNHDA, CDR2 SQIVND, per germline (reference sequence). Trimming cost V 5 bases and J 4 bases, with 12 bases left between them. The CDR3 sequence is CASSPHQANQPQHF. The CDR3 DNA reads TGTGCCAGTAGTCCCCACCAGGCGAATCAGCCCCAGCATTTT.

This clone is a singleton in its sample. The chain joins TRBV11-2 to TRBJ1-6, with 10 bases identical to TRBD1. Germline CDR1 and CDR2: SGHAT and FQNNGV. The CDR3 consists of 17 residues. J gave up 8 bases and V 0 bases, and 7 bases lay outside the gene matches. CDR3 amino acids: CASSLEEEGTGDSPLHF. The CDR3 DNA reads TGTGCCAGCAGCTTAGAGGAAGAGGGGACAGGGGATTCACCCCTCCACTTT.

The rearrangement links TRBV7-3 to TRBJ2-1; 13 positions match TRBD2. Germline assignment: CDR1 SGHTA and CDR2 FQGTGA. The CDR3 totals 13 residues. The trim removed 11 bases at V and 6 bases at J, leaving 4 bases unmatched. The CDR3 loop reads CAWRTSGGNEQFF. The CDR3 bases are TGTGCCTGGCGGACTAGCGGGGGCAATGAGCAGTTCTTC. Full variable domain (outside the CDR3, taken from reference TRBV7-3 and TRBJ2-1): GAGVSQTPSNKVTEKGKYVELRCDPISGHTALYWYRQSLGQGPEFLIYFQGTGAADDSGLPNDRFFAVRPEGSVSTLKIQRTERGDSAVYLCAWRTSGGNEQFFGPGTRLTVL.

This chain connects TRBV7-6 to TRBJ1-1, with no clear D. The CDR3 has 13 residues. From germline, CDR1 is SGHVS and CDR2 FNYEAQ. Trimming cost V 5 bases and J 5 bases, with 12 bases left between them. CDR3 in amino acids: CASSPNGETEAFF. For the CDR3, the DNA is TGTGCCAGCAGCCCTAATGGAGAAACTGAAGCTTTCTTT.

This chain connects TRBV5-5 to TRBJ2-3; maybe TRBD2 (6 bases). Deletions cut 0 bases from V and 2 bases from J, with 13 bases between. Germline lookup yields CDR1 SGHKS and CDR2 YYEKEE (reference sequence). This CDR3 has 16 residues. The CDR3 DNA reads TGTGCCAGCAGCTTGGCGGGTCGGGGGTCCACAGATACGCAGTATTTT. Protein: CASSLAGRGSTDTQYF.

The DNA for the CDR3 is TGTGCCAGCAGCGGGGAGGTAGCGGGTTCGGCCGGGGAGCTGTTTTTT. This sequence encodes CASSGEVAGSAGELFF. The gene calls are TRBV13 and TRBJ2-2; 7 bases are a match to TRBD2. Germline V lookup: CDR1 PRHDT, CDR2 FYEKMQ (reference sequence). V lost 5 bases and J lost 6; bases outside the gene matches: 12. The CDR3 has 16 residues.

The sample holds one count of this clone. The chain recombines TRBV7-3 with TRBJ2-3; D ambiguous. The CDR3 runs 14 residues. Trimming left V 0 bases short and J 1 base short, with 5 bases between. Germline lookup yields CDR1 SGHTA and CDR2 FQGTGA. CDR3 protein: CASSLTPGTDTQYF. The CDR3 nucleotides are TGTGCCAGCAGCTTAACGCCGGGCACAGATACGCAGTATTTT.

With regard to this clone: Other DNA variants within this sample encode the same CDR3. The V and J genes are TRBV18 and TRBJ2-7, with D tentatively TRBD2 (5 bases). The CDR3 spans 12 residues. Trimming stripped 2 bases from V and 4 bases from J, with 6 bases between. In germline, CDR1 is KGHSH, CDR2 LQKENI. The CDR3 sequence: CASSPTGYEQYF. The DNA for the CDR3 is TGTGCCAGCTCACCAACGGGGTACGAGCAGTACTTC.

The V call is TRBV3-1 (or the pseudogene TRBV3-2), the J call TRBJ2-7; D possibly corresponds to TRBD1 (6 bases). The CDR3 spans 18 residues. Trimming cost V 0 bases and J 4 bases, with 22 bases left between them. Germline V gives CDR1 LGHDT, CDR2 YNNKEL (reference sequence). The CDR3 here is CASSQDQSADRPFYEQYF. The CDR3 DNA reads TGTGCCAGCAGCCAAGATCAATCCGCCGACAGGCCATTTTACGAGCAGTACTTC.

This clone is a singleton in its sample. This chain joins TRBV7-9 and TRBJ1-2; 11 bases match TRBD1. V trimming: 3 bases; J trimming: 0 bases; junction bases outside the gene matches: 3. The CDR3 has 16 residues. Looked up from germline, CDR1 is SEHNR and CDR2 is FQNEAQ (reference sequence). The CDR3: CASSFAGQGANYGYTF. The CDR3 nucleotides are TGTGCCAGCAGCTTCGCGGGACAGGGGGCTAACTATGGCTACACCTTC.

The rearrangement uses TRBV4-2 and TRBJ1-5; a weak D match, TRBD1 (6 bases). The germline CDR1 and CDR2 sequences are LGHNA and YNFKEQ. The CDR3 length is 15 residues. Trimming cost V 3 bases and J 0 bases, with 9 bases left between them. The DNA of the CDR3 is TGTGCCAGCAGCCAGACAGGTAATAGCAATCAGCCCCAGCATTTT. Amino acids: CASSQTGNSNQPQHF.